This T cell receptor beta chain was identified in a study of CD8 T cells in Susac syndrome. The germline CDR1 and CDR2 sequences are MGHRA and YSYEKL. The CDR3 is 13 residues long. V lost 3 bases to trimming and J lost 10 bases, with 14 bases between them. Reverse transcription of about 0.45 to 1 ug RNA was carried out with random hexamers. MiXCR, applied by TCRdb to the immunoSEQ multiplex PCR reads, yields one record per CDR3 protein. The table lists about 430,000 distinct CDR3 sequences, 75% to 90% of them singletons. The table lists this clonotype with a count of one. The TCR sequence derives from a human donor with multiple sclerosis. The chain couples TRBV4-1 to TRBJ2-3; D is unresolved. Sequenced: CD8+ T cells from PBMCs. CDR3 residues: CASSHLEARAQYF. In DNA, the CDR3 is TGCGCCAGCAGCCATCTAGAGGCTCGTGCGCAGTATTTT.